This TCR beta chain was captured in a study of cytomegalovirus exposure and HLA in healthy donors. Regarding this clone: Its antigen is not identified.

The CDR3 has 12 amino acids. The germline V and J ends were trimmed by 4 bases and 7 bases, with 10 bases remaining between them. The germline gives CDR1 MGHDK, CDR2 SYGVNS. Findings of the study overall: The later analysis indicated that the majority of CMV-associated TCR beta chains appeared HLA-restricted. Reportedly, TCR beta sequences accurately predicted HLA-A and HLA-B alleles in most subjects. In a later analysis, TCR beta V- and J-gene trimming showed a link to a missense DCLRE1C variant. Later on, an analysis found that several of the most significant clusters appeared to be linked to common viral pathogens, which included parvovirus B19.

With 60 Vbeta and 13 Jbeta primers, the PCR was carried out. Sequencing was performed with immunoSEQ multiplex PCR; in TCRdb, only in-frame clones are kept and a portion is missing. This table holds 150,000 or so clones. The sequenced sample was PBMCs. The sequence was collected from a man between 25 and 39 years old in good health and CMV-seronegative. The chain uses TRBV25-1 and TRBJ1-1; D is perhaps TRBD1 (5 bases). The CDR3 nucleotides are TGTGCCAGCAGTGGTGGGGGGGGTGAAGCTTTCTTT. Its translation is CASSGGGGEAFF.